This TCR beta chain was observed in a study of blood T cell repertoires in COVID-19. The table came from immunoSEQ multiplex PCR; TCRdb's copy has only in-frame clones and leaves some out. This table has 210,000 or so clones, 75% to 90% appearing once. The CDR3 runs 14 residues. From germline, CDR1 is SGHVS and CDR2 FNYEAQ. V lost 2 bases, J lost 4 bases, and 11 bases lay in between. The chain carries TRBV7-6 and TRBJ1-1, with D uncertain. The source of this sequence is a woman between 40 and 55 years old with acute or convalescent COVID-19. The specimen was peripheral blood. The CDR3 region is CASSLLVQSTEAFF. The CDR3 DNA is TGTGCCAGCAGCTTACTCGTACAGTCCACTGAAGCTTTCTTT.